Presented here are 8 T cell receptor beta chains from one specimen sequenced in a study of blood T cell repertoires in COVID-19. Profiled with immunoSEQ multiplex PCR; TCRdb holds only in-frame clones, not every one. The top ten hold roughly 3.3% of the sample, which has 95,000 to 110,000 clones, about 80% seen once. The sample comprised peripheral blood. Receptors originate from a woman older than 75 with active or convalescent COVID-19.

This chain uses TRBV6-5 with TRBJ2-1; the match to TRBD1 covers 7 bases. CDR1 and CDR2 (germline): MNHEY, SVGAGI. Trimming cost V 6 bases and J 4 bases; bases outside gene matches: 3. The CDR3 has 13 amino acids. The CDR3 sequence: CASRGTVYNEQFF. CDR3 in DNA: TGTGCCAGCAGAGGGACAGTTTACAATGAGCAGTTCTTC.

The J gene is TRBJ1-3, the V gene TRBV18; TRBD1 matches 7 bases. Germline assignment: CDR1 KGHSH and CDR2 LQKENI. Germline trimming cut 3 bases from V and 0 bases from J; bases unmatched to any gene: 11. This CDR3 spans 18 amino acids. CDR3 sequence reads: CASSPGLAQGPSGNTIYF. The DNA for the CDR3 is TGTGCCAGCTCACCTGGTCTGGCACAGGGGCCCTCTGGAAACACCATATATTTT.

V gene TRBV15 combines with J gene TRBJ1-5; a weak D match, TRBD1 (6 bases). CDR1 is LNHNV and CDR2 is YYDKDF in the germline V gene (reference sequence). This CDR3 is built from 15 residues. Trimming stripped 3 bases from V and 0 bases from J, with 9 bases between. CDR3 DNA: TGTGCCACCAGCAGGGACAGTTATAGCAATCAGCCCCAGCATTTT. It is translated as CATSRDSYSNQPQHF. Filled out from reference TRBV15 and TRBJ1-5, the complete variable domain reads DAMVIQNPRYQVTQFGKPVTLSCSQTLNHNVMYWYQQKSSQAPKLLFHYYDKDFNNEADTPDNFQSRRPNTSFCFLDIRSPGLGDTAMYLCATSRDSYSNQPQHFGDGTRLSIL.

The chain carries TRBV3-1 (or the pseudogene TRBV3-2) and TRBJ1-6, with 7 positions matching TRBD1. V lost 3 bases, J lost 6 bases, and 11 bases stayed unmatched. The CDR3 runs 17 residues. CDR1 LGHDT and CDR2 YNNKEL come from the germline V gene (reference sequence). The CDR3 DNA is TGTGCCAGCAGCCAGAGTGACAGGGTAGGAGGTAATTCACCCCTCCACTTT. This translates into CASSQSDRVGGNSPLHF.

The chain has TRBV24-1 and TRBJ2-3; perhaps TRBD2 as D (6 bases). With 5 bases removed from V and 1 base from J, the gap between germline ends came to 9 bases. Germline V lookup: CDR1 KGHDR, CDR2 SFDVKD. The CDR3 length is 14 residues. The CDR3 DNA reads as TGTGCCACCAGTGTCCCGGGGGGCACAGATACGCAGTATTTT. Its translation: CATSVPGGTDTQYF.

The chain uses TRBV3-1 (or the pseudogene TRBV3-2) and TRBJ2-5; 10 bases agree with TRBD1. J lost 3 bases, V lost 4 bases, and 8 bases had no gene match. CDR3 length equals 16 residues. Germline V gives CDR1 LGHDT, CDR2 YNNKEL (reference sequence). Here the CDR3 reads CASSRRDRGWEETQYF. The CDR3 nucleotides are TGTGCCAGCAGCCGACGGGACAGGGGTTGGGAAGAGACCCAGTACTTC.

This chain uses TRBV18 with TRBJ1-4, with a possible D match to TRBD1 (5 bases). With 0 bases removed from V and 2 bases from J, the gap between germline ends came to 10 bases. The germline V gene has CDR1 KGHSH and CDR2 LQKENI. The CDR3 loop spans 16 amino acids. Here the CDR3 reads CASSPPRSGTNEKLFF. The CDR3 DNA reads TGTGCCAGCTCACCACCGCGGTCAGGGACTAATGAAAAACTGTTTTTT.

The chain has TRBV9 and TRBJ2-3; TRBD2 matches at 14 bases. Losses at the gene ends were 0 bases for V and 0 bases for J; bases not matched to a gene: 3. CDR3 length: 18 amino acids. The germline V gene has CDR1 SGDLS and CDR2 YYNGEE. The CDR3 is CASSVGLAGGVSTDTQYF. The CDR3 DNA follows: TGTGCCAGCAGCGTAGGACTAGCGGGGGGGGTTAGCACAGATACGCAGTATTTT.